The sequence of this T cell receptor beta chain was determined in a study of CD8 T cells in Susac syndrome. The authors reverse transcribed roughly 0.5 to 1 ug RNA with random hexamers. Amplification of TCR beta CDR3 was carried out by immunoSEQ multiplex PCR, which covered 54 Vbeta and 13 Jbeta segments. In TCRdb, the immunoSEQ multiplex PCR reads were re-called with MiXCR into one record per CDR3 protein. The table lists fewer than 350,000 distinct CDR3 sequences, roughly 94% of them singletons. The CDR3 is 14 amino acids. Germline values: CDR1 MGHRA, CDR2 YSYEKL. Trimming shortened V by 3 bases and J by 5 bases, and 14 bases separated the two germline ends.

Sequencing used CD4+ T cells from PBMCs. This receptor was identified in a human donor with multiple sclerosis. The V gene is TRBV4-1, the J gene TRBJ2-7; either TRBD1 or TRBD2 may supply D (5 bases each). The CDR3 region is CASSHPLEGHEQYF. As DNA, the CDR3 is TGCGCCAGCAGCCACCCGCTTGAGGGGCACGAGCAGTACTTC.